This TCR beta chain was identified in a study of shared clonotypes between healthy human individuals. Naive-designated CD8 cells lacked CD45RO, were positively enriched for CCR7, and omitted terminally differentiated effector memory CD45RA+ cells. The V and J ends lost 3 bases and 4 bases, in that order; junction bases with no gene match: 7. The CDR3 is made up of 15 amino acids. CDR1 and CDR2 from the germline V gene are LNHNV and YYDKDF (reference sequence). Libraries were prepared by immunoSEQ multiplex PCR; TCRdb keeps only in-frame clonotypes and omits some of them. Here the sample spans over 2,000,000 clones, 80% to 95% being singletons.

Sequencing was performed on naive CD8+ T cells from PBMCs. The J gene is TRBJ2-3, the V gene TRBV15; 7 bases agree with TRBD2. The TCR sequence derives from a man aged 18 to 30 in good health. Some clones in this sample may be carry-over from other donors' samples. The CDR3 spells CATSRGRGVSDTQYF. As DNA, the CDR3 is TGTGCCACCAGCAGGGGACGGGGGGTCTCAGATACGCAGTATTTT.